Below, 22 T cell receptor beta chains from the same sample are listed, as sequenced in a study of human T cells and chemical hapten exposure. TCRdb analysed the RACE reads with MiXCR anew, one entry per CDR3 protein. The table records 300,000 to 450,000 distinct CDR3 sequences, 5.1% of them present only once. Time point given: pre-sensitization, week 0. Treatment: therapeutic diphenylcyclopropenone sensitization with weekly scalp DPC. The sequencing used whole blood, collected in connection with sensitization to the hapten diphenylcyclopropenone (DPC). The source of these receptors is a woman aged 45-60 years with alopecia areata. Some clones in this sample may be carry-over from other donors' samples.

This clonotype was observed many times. The CDR3 DNA follows: TGTGCCAGCAGTCCCCGGGGTAATTCACCCCTCCACTTT. Translated, it gives CASSPRGNSPLHF. This rearrangement joins TRBV7-9 to TRBJ1-6; unclear D gene. The CDR3 length is 13 residues. The V gene lost 6 bases and the J gene lost 6 bases, with 9 bases spanning the gap. Per the germline V gene, CDR1 is SEHNR and CDR2 is FQNEAQ (reference sequence).

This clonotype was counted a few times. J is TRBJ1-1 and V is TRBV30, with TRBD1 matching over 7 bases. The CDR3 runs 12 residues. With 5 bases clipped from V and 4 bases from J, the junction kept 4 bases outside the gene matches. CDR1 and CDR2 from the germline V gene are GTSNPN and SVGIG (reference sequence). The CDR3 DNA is TGTGCCTGGGGGGGACAGATCACTGAAGCTTTCTTT. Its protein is CAWGGQITEAFF.

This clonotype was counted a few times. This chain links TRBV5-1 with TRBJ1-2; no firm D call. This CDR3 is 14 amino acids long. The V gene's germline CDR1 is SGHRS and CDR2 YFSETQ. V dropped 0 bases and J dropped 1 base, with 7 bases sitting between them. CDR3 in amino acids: CASSLERDNYGYTF. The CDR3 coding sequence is TGCGCCAGCAGCTTGGAGCGGGATAACTATGGCTACACCTTC.

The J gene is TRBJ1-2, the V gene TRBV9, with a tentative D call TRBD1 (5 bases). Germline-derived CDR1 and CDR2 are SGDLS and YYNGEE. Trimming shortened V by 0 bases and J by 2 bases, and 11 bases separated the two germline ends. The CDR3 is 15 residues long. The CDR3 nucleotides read TGTGCCAGCAGCGTAGAGTCCGGGGCCAACTATGGCTACACCTTC. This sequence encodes CASSVESGANYGYTF.

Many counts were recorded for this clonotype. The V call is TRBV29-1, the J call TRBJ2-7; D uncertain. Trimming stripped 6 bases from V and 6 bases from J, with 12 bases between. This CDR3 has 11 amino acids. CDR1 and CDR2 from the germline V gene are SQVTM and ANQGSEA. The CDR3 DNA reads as TGCAGCGTGCCCATGGGGATCGAGCAGTACTTC. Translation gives CSVPMGIEQYF.

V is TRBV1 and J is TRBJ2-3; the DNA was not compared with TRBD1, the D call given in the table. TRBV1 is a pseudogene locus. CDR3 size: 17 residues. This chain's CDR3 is CTSSQEGTFGGPDTQYF. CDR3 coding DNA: TGCACCAGCAGCCAAGAAGGGACTTTTGGGGGGCCAGATACGCAGTATTTT.

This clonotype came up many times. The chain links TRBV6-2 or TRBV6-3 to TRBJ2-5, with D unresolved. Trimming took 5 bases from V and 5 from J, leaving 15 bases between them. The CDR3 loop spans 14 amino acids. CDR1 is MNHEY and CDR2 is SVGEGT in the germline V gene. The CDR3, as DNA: TGTGCCAGCAGTCCGGGTCCTACCCAGGAGACCCAGTACTTC. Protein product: CASSPGPTQETQYF.

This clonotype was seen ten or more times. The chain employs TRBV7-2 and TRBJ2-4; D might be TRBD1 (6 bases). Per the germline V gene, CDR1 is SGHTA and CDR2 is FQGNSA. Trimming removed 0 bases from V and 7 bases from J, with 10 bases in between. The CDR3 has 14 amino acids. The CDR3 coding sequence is TGTGCCAGCAGCTTAGCCGGCAGGGGTAACATTCAGTACTTC. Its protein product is CASSLAGRGNIQYF.

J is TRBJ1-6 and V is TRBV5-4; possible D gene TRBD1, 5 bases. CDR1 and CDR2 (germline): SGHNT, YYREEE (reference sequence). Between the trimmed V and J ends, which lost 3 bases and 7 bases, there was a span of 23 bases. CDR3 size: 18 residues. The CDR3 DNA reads TGTGCCAGCAGCTCGAGTGGCGGGGTGCTGGGGGGAAATTCACCCCTCCACTTT. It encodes CASSSSGGVLGGNSPLHF.

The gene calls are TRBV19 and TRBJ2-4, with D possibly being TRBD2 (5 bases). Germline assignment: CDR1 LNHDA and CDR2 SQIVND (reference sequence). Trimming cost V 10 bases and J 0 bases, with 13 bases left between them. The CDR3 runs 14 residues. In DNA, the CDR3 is TGTGCCACCTCGGACGGGGTAGCCAAAAACATTCAGTACTTC. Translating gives CATSDGVAKNIQYF.

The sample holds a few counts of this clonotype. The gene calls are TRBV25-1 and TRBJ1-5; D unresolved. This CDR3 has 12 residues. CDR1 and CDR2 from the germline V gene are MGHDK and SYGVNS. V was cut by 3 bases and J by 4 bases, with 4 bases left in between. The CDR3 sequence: CASSDQNQPQHF. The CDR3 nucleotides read TGTGCCAGCAGTGACCAGAATCAGCCCCAGCATTTT.

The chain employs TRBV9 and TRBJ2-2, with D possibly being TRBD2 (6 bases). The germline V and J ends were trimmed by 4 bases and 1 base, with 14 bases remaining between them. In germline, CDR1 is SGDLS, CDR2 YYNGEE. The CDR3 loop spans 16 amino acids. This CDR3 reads CASSSEPGLNTGELFF. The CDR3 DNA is TGTGCCAGCAGCTCGGAACCGGGACTGAACACCGGGGAGCTGTTTTTT. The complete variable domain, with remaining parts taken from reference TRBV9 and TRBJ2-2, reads DSGVTQTPKHLITATGQRVTLRCSPRSGDLSVYWYQQSLDQGLQFLIQYYNGEERAKGNILERFSAQQFPDLHSELNLSSLELGDSALYFCASSSEPGLNTGELFFGEGSRLTVL.

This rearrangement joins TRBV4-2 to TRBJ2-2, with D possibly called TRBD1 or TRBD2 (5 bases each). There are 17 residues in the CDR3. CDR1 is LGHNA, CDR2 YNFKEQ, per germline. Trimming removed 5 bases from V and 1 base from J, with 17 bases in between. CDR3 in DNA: TGTGCCAGCAGCAGACTATTGAGACAGCAGAACACCGGGGAGCTGTTTTTT. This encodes CASSRLLRQQNTGELFF.

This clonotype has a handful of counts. CDR3 DNA: TGTGCCAGCAGCTTCGGACAGGGGGCTGAATACGAGCAGTACTTC. It yields the protein CASSFGQGAEYEQYF. The rearrangement joins TRBV7-9 to TRBJ2-7; 11 positions match TRBD1. V dropped 3 bases and J dropped 4; count of bases not matched to a gene: 5. The CDR3 runs to 15 residues. Per germline, CDR1 SEHNR and CDR2 FQNEAQ (reference sequence). Based on the CDR3 plus reference TRBV7-9 and TRBJ2-7, the full variable domain is DTGVSQNPRHKITKRGQNVTFRCDPISEHNRLYWYRQTLGQGPEFLTYFQNEAQLEKSRLLSDRFSAERPKGSFSTLEIQRTEQGDSAMYLCASSFGQGAEYEQYFGPGTRLTVT.

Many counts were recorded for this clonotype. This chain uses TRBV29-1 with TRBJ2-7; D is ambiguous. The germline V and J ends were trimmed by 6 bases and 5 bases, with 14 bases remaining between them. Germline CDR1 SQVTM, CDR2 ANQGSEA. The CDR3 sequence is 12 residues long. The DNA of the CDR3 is TGCAGCGTGCAAGGGCGAGCCCACGAGCAGTACTTC. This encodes CSVQGRAHEQYF.

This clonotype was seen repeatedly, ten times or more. The CDR3 DNA reads as TGTGCCAGCAGTCCGGGACAGGCGAGCTCCTACGAGCAGTACTTC. It translates to CASSPGQASSYEQYF. The gene calls are TRBV6-5 and TRBJ2-7, with 8 nucleotides matching TRBD1. J gave up 0 bases and V 5 bases, and 6 bases lay outside the gene matches. The CDR3 has 15 residues. Germline V CDR1 and CDR2: MNHEY, SVGAGI.

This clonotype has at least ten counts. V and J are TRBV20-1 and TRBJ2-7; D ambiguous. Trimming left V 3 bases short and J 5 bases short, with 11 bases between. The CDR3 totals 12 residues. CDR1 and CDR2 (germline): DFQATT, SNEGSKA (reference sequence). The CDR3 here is CSARVDDDEQYF. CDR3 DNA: TGCAGTGCTAGGGTTGATGACGACGAGCAGTACTTC.

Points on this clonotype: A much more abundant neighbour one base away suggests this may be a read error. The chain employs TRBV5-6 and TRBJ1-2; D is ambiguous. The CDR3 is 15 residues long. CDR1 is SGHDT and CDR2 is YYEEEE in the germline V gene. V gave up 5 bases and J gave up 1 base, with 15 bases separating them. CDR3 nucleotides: TGTGCCAGCAGGTTCCGGGATGCTGATAACTATGGCTACACCTTC. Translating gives CASRFRDADNYGYTF.

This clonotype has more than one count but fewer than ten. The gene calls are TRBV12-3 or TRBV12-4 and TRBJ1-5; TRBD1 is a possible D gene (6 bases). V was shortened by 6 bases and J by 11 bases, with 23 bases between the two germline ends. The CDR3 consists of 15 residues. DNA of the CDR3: TGTGCCAGCAGAAGACAGGAACGCACTTTCGAAGCCCAGCATTTT. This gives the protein CASRRQERTFEAQHF.

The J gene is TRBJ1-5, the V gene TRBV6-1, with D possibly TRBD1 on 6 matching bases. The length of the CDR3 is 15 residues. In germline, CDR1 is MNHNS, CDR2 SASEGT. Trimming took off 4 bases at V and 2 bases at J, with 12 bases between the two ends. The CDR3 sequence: CASSGGAFGNQPQHF. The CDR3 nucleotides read TGTGCCAGCAGTGGGGGGGCTTTCGGCAATCAGCCCCAGCATTTT.

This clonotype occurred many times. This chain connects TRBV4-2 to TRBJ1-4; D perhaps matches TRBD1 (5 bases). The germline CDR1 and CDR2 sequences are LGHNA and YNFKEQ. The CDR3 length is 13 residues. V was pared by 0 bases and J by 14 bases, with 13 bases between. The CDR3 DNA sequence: TGTGCCAGCAGCCAAGATCCCGGGACCAACCTGTTTTTT. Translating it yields CASSQDPGTNLFF.

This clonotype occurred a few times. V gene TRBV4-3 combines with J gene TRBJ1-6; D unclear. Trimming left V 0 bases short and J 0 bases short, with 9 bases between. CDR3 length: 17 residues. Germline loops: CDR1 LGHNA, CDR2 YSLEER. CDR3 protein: CASSQDSGSSYNSPLHF. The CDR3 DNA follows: TGCGCCAGCAGCCAAGATTCGGGGAGCTCCTATAATTCACCCCTCCACTTT.